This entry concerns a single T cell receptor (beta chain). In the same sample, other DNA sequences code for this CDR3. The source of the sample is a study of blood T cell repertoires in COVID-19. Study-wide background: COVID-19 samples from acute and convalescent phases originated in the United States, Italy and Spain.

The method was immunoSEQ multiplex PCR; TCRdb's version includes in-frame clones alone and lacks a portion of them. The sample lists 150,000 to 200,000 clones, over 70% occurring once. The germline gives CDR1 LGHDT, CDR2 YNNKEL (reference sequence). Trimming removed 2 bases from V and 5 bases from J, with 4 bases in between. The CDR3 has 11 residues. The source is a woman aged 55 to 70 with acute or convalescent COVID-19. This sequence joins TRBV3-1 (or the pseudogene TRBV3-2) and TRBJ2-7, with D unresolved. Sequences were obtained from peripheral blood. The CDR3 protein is CASSQSDEQYF. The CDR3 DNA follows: TGTGCCAGCAGCCAATCGGACGAGCAGTACTTC.